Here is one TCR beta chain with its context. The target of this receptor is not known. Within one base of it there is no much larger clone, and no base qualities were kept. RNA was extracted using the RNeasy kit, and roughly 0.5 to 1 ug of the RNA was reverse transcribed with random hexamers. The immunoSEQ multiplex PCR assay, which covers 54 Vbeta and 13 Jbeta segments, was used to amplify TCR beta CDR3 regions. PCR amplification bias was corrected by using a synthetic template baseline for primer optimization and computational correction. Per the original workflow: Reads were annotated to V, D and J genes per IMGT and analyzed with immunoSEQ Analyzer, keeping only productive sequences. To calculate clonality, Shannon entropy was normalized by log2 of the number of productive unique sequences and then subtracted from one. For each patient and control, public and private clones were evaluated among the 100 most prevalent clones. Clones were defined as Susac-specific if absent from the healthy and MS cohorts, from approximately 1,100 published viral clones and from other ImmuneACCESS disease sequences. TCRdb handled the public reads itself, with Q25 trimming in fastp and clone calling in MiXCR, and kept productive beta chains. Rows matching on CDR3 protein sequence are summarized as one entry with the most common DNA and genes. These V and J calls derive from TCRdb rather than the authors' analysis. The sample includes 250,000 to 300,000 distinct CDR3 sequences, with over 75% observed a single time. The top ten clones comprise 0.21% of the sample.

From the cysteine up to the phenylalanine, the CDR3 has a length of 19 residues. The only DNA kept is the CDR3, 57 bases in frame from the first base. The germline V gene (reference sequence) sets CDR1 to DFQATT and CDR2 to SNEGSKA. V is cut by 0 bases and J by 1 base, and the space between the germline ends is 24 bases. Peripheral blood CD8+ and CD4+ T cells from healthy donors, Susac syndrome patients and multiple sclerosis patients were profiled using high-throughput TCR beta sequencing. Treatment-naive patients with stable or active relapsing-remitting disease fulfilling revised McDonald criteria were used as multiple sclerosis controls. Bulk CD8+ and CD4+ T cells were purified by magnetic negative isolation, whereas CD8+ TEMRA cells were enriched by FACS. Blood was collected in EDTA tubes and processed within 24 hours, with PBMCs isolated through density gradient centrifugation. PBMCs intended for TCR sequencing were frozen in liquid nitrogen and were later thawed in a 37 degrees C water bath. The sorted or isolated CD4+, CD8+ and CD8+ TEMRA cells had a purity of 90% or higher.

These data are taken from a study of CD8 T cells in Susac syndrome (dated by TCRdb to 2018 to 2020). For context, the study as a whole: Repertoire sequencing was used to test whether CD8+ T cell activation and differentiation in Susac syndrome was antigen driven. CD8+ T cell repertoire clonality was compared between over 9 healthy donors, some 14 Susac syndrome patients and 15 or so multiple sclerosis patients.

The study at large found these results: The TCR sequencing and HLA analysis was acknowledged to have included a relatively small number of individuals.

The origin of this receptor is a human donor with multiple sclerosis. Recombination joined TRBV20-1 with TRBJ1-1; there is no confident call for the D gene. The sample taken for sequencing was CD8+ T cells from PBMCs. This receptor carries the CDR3 CSARDVLSTRAGWNTEAFF. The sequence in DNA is TGCAGTGCTAGAGATGTCCTCTCTACTCGGGCAGGCTGGAACACTGAAGCTTTCTTT.